This T cell receptor (beta chain) came from a study of PD-1 blockade in classical Hodgkin lymphoma. Germline V gene lookup returns CDR1 MNHEY and CDR2 SMNVEV (reference sequence). Trimming removed 2 bases from V and 1 base from J, with 9 bases in between. The CDR3 runs 14 residues. Here immunoSEQ multiplex PCR was the method, and the copy in TCRdb shows in-frame clones only, minus some. The repertoire holds 30,000 to 35,000 clones, with approximately 90% as singletons. Every one of the patients relapsed after autologous stem cell transplantation (brentuximab vedotin exposure was variable). Purification of CD4+ T cells from thawed PBMCs was performed via magnetic negative selection.

The source is a human donor with classical Hodgkin lymphoma. This chain links TRBV27 with TRBJ2-7, with D unresolved. The material sequenced was CD4+ T cells from blood, taken at baseline. The CDR3 protein is CASSLNRLSYEQYF. The CDR3 region has the DNA TGTGCCAGCAGTTTAAACCGGCTTTCCTACGAGCAGTACTTC.